A selection of T cell receptor beta chains follows, all from one sample in a study of T cells after yellow fever vaccination. TCRdb called the 5' RACE reads again in MiXCR, with one record for every CDR3 protein. Of 250,000 to 300,000 distinct CDR3 sequences in the sample, roughly 5.2% were seen once. The source was CD4+ T cells sorted from PBMCs, collected on the day of the yellow fever booster vaccination. The receptors derive from a man between 18 and 29 years old who received the YFV17D yellow fever vaccine. Both conserved end residues are part of each CDR3. Each record gives: J gene, D gene, V gene, clone size, CDR3 DNA, CDR3 protein. A D gene is named only where the DNA matches it firmly. Size tells how often a clone was seen (once, few, many) or the class of an expanded clone, and some rows leave it out.

TRBJ2-7 . TRBV5-4 few TGTGCCAGCAGCTTGCAGAAGGGTTACGAGCAGTACTTC CASSLQKGYEQYF
TRBJ2-1 TRBD2 TRBV7-9 . TGTGCCAGCAGGGGTAGCGGGAAGGATGAGCAGTTCTTC CASRGSGKDEQFF
TRBJ2-7 . TRBV6-2/TRBV6-3 few TGTGCCAGCAGTTCTCAGACGGAATACGAGCAGTACTTC CASSSQTEYEQYF
TRBJ1-3 TRBD1 TRBV20-1 many TGCAGTGCCAGCGGACAGGTTTCTGGAAACACCATATATTTT CSASGQVSGNTIYF
TRBJ1-1 . TRBV19 few TGTGCCAGTAGTATGGAGGGAGGAACTGAAGCTTTCTTT CASSMEGGTEAFF
TRBJ2-5 . TRBV28 many TGTGCCAGCAGTCCGACGAATCAAGAGACCCAGTACTTC CASSPTNQETQYF
TRBJ2-2 TRBD1 TRBV10-3 many TGTGCCATAACCCCGAGACAGGGCACCGGGGAGCTGTTTTTT CAITPRQGTGELFF
TRBJ2-5 . TRBV5-1 many TGCGCCAGCACCGGTGGGGCGTACCAAGAGACCCAGTACTTC CASTGGAYQETQYF
TRBJ2-4 . TRBV14 . TGTGCCAGCAGCCTAACTTCACTGGTACCCAAAAACATTCAGTACTTC CASSLTSLVPKNIQYF
TRBJ1-2 . TRBV18 many TGTGCCAGCTCACCAGAGAGGGGAGGCTATGGCTACACCTTC CASSPERGGYGYTF
TRBJ2-6 . TRBV20-1 . TGCAGTGCCTCGGGACGGAATGTGGCCAACGTCCTGACTTTC CSASGRNVANVLTF
TRBJ2-3 . TRBV21-1 few TGTGCCAGCAGGATACAGGGAGGGGGTACGCAGTATTTT CASRIQGGGTQYF
TRBJ2-5 TRBD2 TRBV7-3 few TGTGCCAGCAGTCCCCACCGGACTAGCGGGGGGTCGGAGACCCAGTACTTC CASSPHRTSGGSETQYF
TRBJ2-1 . TRBV6-6 few TGTGCCAGCAGTTACAGGGGGAGTGAGCAGTTCTTC CASSYRGSEQFF
TRBJ1-4 . TRBV15 many TGTGCCACCAGCAGAGAAAAGGGCTTCGATGAAAAACTGTTTTTT CATSREKGFDEKLFF
TRBJ2-7 . TRBV20-1 . TGCAGTGCTCCGGGAGCGTTGGGGCAGTACTTC CSAPGALGQYF
TRBJ1-1 TRBD1 TRBV7-9 . TGTGCCAGCAGCTTAGAAGCCGGGACAGGGAGCGAAGCTTTCTTT CASSLEAGTGSEAFF
TRBJ1-1 . TRBV28 . TGTGCCAGCACCCCACCCAGAATTACTGAAGCTTTCTTT CASTPPRITEAFF
TRBJ2-7 TRBD1 TRBV6-5 . TGTGCCAGCAGTTCCCCCCGGGACAGGGGCTACGAGCAGTACTTC CASSSPRDRGYEQYF
TRBJ1-6 TRBD1 TRBV12-3/TRBV12-4 many TGTGCCAGCAGTTTTGGAACAGGGGGCCTTTCACCCCTCCACTTT CASSFGTGGLSPLHF
TRBJ2-1 TRBD1 TRBV5-4 . TGTGCCAGCAGCCTAGACAGGGGGCTGTGGAATGAGCAGTTCTTC CASSLDRGLWNEQFF
TRBJ2-4 . TRBV4-1 . TGCGCCAGCAGCCAAGTCATTGGTGCTCAGGCCAAAAACATTCAGTACTTC CASSQVIGAQAKNIQYF
TRBJ2-5 . TRBV20-1 . TGCAGTGCTAGGATCGACAGCCCTGAGACCCAGTACTTC CSARIDSPETQYF
TRBJ2-1 TRBD2 TRBV12-3/TRBV12-4 . TGTGCCAGCAGTTTGGCCAGCGGGGGGGCGGATGAGCAGTTCTTC CASSLASGGADEQFF
TRBJ2-2 . TRBV7-3 many TGTGCCAGCAGCACCGATTTGGGTTTGAACACCGGGGAGCTGTTTTTT CASSTDLGLNTGELFF
TRBJ2-1 . TRBV4-1 many TGCGCCAGCAGCCAAGGGCTCCTCGGTACGAATGAGCAGTTCTTC CASSQGLLGTNEQFF
TRBJ2-2 . TRBV7-2 many TGTGCCAGCAGCTTTACTCCAGGGGCCGGGGAGCTGTTTTTT CASSFTPGAGELFF
TRBJ2-2 . TRBV10-3 many TGTGCCATCAGTGGTACCGGGGAGCTGTTTTTT CAISGTGELFF